The following is a TCR beta chain sequence with its context. Sequencing templates came from extracted RNA that was reverse transcribed into cDNA. The repertoire was sequenced with immunoSEQ multiplex PCR; TCRdb's copy has only in-frame clones and lacks some. The sample yields around 170,000 clones, approximately 50% seen once. The data were obtained in a study of CD8+ T cells in alopecia areata. As to treatment: oral pan-JAK inhibitor, 5-10 mg twice daily. Trimming took 4 bases from V and 6 from J; bases not matched to a gene: 9. There are 17 residues in the CDR3. Looked up from germline, CDR1 is SGHRS and CDR2 is YFSETQ.

The chain joins TRBV5-1 to TRBJ2-5; TRBD2 aligns across 16 bases. Here the sequenced sample was CD8+ T cells sorted from blood, taken between weeks 51 and 54, from a patient treated with tofacitinib. The TCR was taken from a human donor with alopecia areata. CDR3 in DNA: TGCGCCAGCAGCAAACCGGGACTAGCGGGGGGGCAGCAGACCCAGTACTTC. Amino acid sequence: CASSKPGLAGGQQTQYF.